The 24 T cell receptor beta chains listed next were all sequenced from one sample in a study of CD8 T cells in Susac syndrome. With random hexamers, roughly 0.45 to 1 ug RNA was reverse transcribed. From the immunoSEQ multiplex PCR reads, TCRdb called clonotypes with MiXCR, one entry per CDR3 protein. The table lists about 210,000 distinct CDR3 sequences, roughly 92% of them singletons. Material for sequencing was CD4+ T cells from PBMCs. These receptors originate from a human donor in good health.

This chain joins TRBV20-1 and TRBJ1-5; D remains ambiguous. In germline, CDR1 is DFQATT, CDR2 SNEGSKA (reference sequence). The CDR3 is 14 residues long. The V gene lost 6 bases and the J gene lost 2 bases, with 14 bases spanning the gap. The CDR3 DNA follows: TGCAGTGCCCTGCCCGGGTGGGGCAATCAGCCCCAGCATTTT. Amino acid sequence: CSALPGWGNQPQHF.

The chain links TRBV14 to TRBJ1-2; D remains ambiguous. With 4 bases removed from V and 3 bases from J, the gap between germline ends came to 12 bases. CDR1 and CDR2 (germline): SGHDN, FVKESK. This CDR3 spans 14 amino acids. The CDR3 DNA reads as TGTGCCAGCAGCCGATCGTATGGCCACTATGGCTACACCTTC. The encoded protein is CASSRSYGHYGYTF.

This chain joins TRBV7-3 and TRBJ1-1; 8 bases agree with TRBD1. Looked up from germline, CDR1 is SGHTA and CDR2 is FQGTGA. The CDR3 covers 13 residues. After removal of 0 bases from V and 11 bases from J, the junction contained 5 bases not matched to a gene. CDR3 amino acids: CASSLTRTGHAFF. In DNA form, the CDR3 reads TGTGCCAGCAGCTTAACTAGGACAGGGCATGCTTTCTTT.

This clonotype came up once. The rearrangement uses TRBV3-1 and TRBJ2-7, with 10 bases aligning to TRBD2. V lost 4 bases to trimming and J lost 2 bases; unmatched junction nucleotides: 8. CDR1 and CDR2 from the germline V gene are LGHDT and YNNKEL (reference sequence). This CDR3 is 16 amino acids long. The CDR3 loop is CASSRQFSGGAYEQYF. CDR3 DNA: TGTGCCAGCAGCCGACAGTTCAGCGGGGGGGCCTACGAGCAGTACTTC.

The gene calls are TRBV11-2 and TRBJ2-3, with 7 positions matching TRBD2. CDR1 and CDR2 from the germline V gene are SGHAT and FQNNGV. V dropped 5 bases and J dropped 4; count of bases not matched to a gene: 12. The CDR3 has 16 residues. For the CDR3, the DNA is TGTGCCAGCAGCCCCCCGGGCCGGGGGGTGGCAGATACGCAGTATTTT. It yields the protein CASSPPGRGVADTQYF.

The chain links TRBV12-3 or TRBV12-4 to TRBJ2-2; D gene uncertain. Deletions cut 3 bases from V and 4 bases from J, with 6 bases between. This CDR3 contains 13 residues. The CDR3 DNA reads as TGTGCCAGCAGTTTCTCAGCCACCGGGGAGCTGTTTTTT. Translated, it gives CASSFSATGELFF.

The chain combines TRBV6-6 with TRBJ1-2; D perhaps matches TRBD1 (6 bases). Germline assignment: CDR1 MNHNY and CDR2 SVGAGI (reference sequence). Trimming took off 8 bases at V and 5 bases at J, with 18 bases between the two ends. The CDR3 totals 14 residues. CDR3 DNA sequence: TGTGCCAGCGGGAACGACGGGGGGGCGTATGGCTACACCTTC. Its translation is CASGNDGGAYGYTF.

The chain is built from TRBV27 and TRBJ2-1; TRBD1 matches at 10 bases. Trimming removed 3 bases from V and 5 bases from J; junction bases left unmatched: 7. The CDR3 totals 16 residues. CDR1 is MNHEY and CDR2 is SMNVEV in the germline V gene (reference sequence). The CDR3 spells CASSFPPGQGNNEQFF. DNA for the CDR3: TGTGCCAGCAGTTTTCCACCGGGACAGGGGAACAATGAGCAGTTCTTC.

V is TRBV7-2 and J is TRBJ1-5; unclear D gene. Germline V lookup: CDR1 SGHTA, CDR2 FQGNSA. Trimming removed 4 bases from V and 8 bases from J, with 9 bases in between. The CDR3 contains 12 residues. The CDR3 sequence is CASSSVLEPQHF. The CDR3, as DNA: TGTGCCAGCAGCTCAGTATTGGAGCCCCAGCATTTT. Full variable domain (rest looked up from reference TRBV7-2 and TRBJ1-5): GAGVSQSPSNKVTEKGKDVELRCDPISGHTALYWYRQSLGQGLEFLIYFQGNSAPDKSGLPSDRFSAERTGGSVSTLTIQRTQQEDSAVYLCASSSVLEPQHFGDGTRLSIL.

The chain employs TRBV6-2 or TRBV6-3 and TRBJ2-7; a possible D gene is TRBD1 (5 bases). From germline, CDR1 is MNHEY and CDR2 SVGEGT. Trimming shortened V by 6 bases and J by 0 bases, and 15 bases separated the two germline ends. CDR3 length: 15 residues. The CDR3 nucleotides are TGTGCCAGCAGCCTGTCGAACAGGAGCTCCTACGAGCAGTACTTC. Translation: CASSLSNRSSYEQYF.

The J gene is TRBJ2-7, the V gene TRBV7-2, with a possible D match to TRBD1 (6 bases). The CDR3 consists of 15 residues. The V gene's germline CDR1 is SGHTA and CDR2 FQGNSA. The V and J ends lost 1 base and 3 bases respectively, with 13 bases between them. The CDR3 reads CASSLGQGQHYEQYF. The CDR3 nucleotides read TGTGCCAGCAGCTTAGGGCAAGGACAGCACTACGAGCAGTACTTC.

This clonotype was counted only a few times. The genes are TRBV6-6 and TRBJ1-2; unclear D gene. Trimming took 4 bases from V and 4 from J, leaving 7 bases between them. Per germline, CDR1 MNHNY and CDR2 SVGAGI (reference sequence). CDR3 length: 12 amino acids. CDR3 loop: CASSLSSYGYTF. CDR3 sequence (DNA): TGTGCCAGCAGTTTATCTTCCTATGGCTACACCTTC.

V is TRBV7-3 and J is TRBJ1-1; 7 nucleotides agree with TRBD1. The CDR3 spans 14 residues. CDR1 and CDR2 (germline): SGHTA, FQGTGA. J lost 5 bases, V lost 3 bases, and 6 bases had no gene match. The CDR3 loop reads CASSFEGARTEAFF. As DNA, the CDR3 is TGTGCCAGCAGCTTCGAGGGGGCGCGTACTGAAGCTTTCTTT.

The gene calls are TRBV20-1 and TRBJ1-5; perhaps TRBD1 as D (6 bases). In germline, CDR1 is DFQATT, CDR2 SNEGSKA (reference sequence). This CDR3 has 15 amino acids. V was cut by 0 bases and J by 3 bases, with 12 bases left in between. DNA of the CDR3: TGCAGTGCTAGAGATCCAGGGGCCAACAATCAGCCCCAGCATTTT. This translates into CSARDPGANNQPQHF.

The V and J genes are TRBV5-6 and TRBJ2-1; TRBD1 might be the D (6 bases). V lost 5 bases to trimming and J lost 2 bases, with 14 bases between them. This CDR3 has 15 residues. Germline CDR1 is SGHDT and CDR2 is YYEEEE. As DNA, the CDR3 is TGTGCCAGCAGGACCAGGGGATTAACCTACAATGAGCAGTTCTTC. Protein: CASRTRGLTYNEQFF.

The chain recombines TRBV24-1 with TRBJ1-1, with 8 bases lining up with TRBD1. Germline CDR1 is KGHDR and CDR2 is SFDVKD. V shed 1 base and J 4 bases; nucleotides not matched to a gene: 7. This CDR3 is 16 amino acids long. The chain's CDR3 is CATSDFRDRRGTEAFF. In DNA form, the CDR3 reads TGTGCCACCAGTGATTTCCGGGACAGGAGAGGCACTGAAGCTTTCTTT.

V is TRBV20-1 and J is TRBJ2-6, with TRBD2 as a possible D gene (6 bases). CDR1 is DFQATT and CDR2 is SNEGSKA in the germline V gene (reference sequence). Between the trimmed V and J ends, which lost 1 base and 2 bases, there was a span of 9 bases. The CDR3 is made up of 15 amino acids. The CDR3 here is CSARGAGTGANVLTF. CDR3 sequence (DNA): TGCAGTGCTAGAGGGGCGGGGACTGGGGCCAACGTCCTGACTTTC.

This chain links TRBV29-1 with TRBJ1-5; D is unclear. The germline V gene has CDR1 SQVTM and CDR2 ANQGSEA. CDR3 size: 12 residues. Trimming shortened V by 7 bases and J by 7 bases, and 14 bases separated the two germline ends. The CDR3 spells CSAGVAGQPQHF. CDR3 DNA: TGCAGCGCCGGGGTGGCGGGGCAGCCCCAGCATTTT.

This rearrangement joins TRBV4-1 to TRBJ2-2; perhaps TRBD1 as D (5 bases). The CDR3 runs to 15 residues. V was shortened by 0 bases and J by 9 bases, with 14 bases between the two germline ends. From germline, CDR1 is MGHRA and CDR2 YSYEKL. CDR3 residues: CASSQDPTGYRELFF. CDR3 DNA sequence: TGCGCCAGCAGCCAAGATCCCACAGGATACCGGGAGCTGTTTTTT.

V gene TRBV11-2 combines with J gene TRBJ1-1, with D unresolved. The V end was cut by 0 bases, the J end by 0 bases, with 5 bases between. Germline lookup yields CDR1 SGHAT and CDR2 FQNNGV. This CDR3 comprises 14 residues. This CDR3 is CASSLDLVNTEAFF. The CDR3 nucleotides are TGTGCCAGCAGCTTAGATCTGGTGAACACTGAAGCTTTCTTT.

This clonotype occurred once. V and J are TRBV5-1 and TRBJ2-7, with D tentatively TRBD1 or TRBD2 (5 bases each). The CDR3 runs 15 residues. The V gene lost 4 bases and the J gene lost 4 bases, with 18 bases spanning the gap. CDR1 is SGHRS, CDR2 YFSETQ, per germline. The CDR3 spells CASSRIPGPPYEQYF. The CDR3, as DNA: TGCGCCAGCAGCCGAATCCCGGGACCCCCGTACGAGCAGTACTTC.

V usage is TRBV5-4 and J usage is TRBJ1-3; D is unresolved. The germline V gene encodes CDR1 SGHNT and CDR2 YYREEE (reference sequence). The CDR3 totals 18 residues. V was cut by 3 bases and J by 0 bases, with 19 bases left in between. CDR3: CASSSKRPDGVSGNTIYF. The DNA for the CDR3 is TGTGCCAGCAGCTCGAAAAGGCCGGACGGAGTCTCTGGAAACACCATATATTTT.

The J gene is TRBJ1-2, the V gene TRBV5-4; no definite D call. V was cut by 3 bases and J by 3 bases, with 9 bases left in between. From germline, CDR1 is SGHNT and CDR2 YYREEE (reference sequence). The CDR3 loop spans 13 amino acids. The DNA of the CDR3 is TGTGCCAGCAGCTCTGACCCGTACTATGGCTACACCTTC. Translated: CASSSDPYYGYTF.

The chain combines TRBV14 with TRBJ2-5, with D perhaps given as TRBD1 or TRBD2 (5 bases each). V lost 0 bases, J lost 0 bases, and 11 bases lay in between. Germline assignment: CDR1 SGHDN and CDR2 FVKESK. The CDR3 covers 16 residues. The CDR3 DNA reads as TGTGCCAGCAGCCAAGAGGGGGTAGCGAACCAAGAGACCCAGTACTTC. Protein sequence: CASSQEGVANQETQYF.